This entry describes one T cell receptor (beta chain). The antigen it recognizes is unknown. No much larger clone exists at a distance of one base, and base qualities are not known. The method behind the library was the immunoSEQ multiplex PCR assay. For the multiplex PCR, a mixture combining 60 forward primers for TCR Vbeta segments and 13 reverse primers for TCR Jbeta segments was used. A multiplex PCR assay on genomic DNA amplified the CDR3 region of rearranged TCR beta genes. On the Illumina HiSeq System, the amplified TCR beta libraries were sequenced as 87-base-pair reads. On the study's bioinformatics: In a later analysis, about 80 million unique TCR beta chains were counted across the approximately 640 repertoires, and roughly 11 million of these chains were shared by at least two donors. Raw reads were error-corrected and collapsed into unique sequences with a nearest-neighbor algorithm that merged closely related sequences to remove PCR and sequencing errors. To assign V, D and J gene segments, CDR3 sequences were aligned to IMGT reference sequences. For a sequence to be retained, a match of at least six nucleotides was required to both a V gene segment and a J gene segment. A rearrangement was called productive if the CDR3 had no stop codons and remained in frame with V and J, and every other rearrangement was called non-productive. CDR3 was defined by IMGT convention, running from the second conserved V-encoded cysteine to the conserved J-encoded phenylalanine. The earlier analysis of 587 of the donors excluded sequences that lacked an unambiguous match to a single V gene segment. An earlier analysis of several hundred of the donors called V segments functional above 56.7% productive rearrangements and segregating when the between-donor standard deviation exceeded 5%. A statistical classification framework was built to diagnose cytomegalovirus status from the catalog of TCR beta chain sequences. In a later analysis, V and J genes were assigned by comparing TCR nucleotide sequences against IMGT/GENE-DB human TR gene sequences. A later analysis assigned CDR3 sequences and most-parsimonious VDJ recombination scenarios with the TCRdist pipeline. In a later analysis, every TCR beta chain was defined by the combination of its CDR3 amino acid sequence and its V-gene family, and reads without a unique V-gene family were dropped. As a way to deal with suspected cross-contamination and a sequencing artifact, a later analysis dropped 450 to 600 nucleotide sequences that were highly shared and had low generation probability. A later analysis calculated a clonal expansion index for each public chain from normalized within-repertoire ranks of inferred template counts. In a later analysis, generation probabilities were computed using a VDJ recombination model fitted to out-of-frame rearrangements, and the results were checked against IGoR. A later analysis scored TCR-TCR, TCR-HLA and TCR-CMV co-occurrence with hypergeometric tests, applying a repertoire-size bias correction to TCR pairs. In a later analysis, false discovery rates were estimated by permuting HLA or CMV assignments 20 times. A later analysis grouped co-occurring TCRs with DBSCAN, adding TCRdist sequence similarity when clustering within HLA-allele-positive subsets. Repertoires with fewer than 30,000 or more than 120,000 public chains, plus five repertoires with anomalous nucleotide sharing, were excluded from co-occurrence clustering. The source is immuneACCESS, and TCRdb retained only in-frame sequences with V and J called. Part of the clones is not carried over; for the studies checked, unresolved V genes explain less than half of this, and the remainder is unexplained. The V and J calls and clone size were taken over from that table, and D and trimming were inferred from the DNA. The sample includes around 150,000 clones, with about 75% observed a single time. About 7.7% of the sample comes from the top ten.

These data belong to a study of cytomegalovirus exposure and HLA in healthy donors (dated by TCRdb to between 2016 and 2019). Background on the whole study: An earlier analysis of roughly 570 of the donors reported 250 to 300 Gb of sequence data and some 110 million unique TCR beta sequences obtained from roughly 170 million T cells. About 330 gigabases of sequencing data and tens of millions of unique TCR sequences made up an early release that covered about 640 HLA-typed donors. Of the 300 to 500 genotyped donors, roughly 76% were placed in the genetic ancestry cluster associated with self-reported Caucasian donors. The aim of the study was to test whether cataloging public T cell receptors could identify signatures of past pathogen exposure. The study used immunosequencing to profile the T cell repertoires of 670 or so subjects and linked those repertoires to cytomegalovirus serostatus. In addition to the first cohort of several hundred subjects, a separate validation cohort of 130 or so different subjects was used. High-throughput TCR immunosequencing, statistical association of individual TCRs with disease status, and machine learning were combined to predict cytomegalovirus infection status. A later analysis re-analyzed previously published TCR beta repertoires from hundreds of donors and added high-resolution HLA genotyping to study TCR occurrence patterns. The later analysis used no new phenotypic data to find candidate immune exposures, relying instead on TCR beta sequences and their occurrence across donors. To decide whether each TCR beta V gene segment behaved as functional or pseudogenic, an earlier analysis of fewer than 750 of the donors relied on high-throughput TCR beta sequencing. Alongside the repertoire data, information on donor age, sex, ethnicity and CMV serostatus was compiled. In a later genetic analysis, genome-wide SNP genotypes for 398 of the 666 donors were used, and that subset was treated as a discovery cohort. Every discovery cohort repertoire had been produced on one sequencing platform. Class I and class II HLA loci were covered by the typing at four-digit resolution. Typing coverage differed by locus: A, B, C, DRB1 and DQB1 were typed in about 629-630 donors, DQA1 in 522, DPA1 in around 580, and DPB1 in just under 490. A handful of DR-DQ haplotypes were handled as single units for association and clustering because linkage in the cohort was strong. On average, roughly 240,000 unique TCR beta nucleotide sequences were sequenced per donor among about 400 genotyped donors of the cohort, with approximately 18% of those sequences being non-productive.

In total, 600 or so healthy bone marrow donors made up the cohort. At the time of sampling, every cohort member was nominally healthy, though immune exposures that went unrecorded were likely present. The donor tested CMV seropositive and was one of the 289 seropositive cohort members. A peripheral blood sample was collected from each donor, and TCR beta sequencing was performed on peripheral blood mononuclear cells. The Qiagen DNeasy Blood Extraction Kit was used to extract genomic DNA from the blood cell samples. Overall study outcomes, separate from this receptor: The study listed around 160 TCR beta chains as associated with cytomegalovirus. Correlated functional status among segregating V segments might reflect linkage disequilibrium, but an unknown experimental factor could not be ruled out. Specific HLA alleles were associated with about 17,000 TCR beta sequences at a false discovery rate of 0.05 in a later analysis. A later analysis found that HLA-associated TCR beta chains were more clonally expanded and had lower generation probabilities than equally common non-associated chains. Only TCR beta chains were sequenced in this cohort, and the absence of alpha or paired-chain data limited detectable features. Some IMGT-functional V segments, including TRBV6-2 and TRBV6-3, could not be told apart with the 87-base-pair reads, so those segments were excluded. Roughly 17 rarely observed V segments, including chromosome 9 orphons, were excluded from the earlier analysis of a few hundred of the donors because counts were too low. A cluster of highly shared sequence variants was judged likely to be a technical artifact of the sequencing pipeline. An association between a missense DCLRE1C variant and V-gene and J-gene trimming of TCR beta chains was found in a later genetic analysis and replicated in an independent cohort. Because HLA typing was missing for some donors at each locus, association tests included only the typed subset. Strong co-occurrence of HLA alleles, especially DR and DQ, made assigning TCR associations to individual alleles difficult. In a later analysis, most CMV-associated TCR beta chains were found to appear HLA-restricted, with HLA associations seemingly driven largely by CMV exposure. Broadly in line with IMGT annotations, most TCR beta V segments showed up in productive rearrangements about 87% or about 30% of the time in an earlier analysis of about 500 of the donors. In vitro tests confirmed that a few of the cytomegalovirus-associated TCR beta chains recognize cytomegalovirus antigens. The classifier was reported to diagnose cytomegalovirus status with high specificity and sensitivity in both the original and validation cohorts. The authors suggested that the approach could potentially be generalized to other disease states and immunological phenotypes. According to a later genetic analysis, donors in an Asian-associated ancestry cluster had fewer N-insertions in productive TCRs than the approximately 630-donor mean. A further reported finding was that TCR beta sequences accurately predicted the HLA-A and HLA-B alleles for most subjects in the first cohort. Most TCR sequences were seen in very few donors, while some public TCRs were found in many individuals. Presence/absence analyses assumed roughly uniform sequencing depth across donors, an assumption that may not hold. A later analysis found that TCR association rates varied across HLA loci, with DRB1 alleles showing the most associated TCRs and HLA-C alleles the fewest. For the cohort, immune exposure information was limited to CMV serostatus. In a later analysis, several top co-occurrence clusters were reported to appear linked to parvovirus B19, influenza, CMV and Epstein-Barr virus.

Here V drops 7 bases and J drops 2 bases, and the junction holds 5 bases not matched to any gene. CDR1 and CDR2 are drawn from the germline V gene (reference sequence): MNHNY, SVGAGI. The CDR3 has 14 amino acids, counting the end cysteine and phenylalanine. Just the 42-base CDR3 DNA is kept, in frame starting at base 1. Sequencing input: PBMCs. Recombination linked TRBV6-6 to TRBJ2-7; the central 10 bases match TRBD2. The clonotype was recovered from a woman in her thirties or forties in good health and CMV-seropositive. Read as DNA, the sequence is TGTGCCAGCACTCCGACTAGCGGGCCCTACGAGCAGTACTTC. This yields the protein CASTPTSGPYEQYF.